These 2 T cell receptor beta chains were sequenced from one sample in a study of memory CD4+ T cells and cytomegalovirus serostatus. Profiling relied on immunoSEQ multiplex PCR, and the TCRdb table lists in-frame clones only, not all of them. Of about 50,000 clones listed, around four fifths were seen once; the top ten hold approximately 0.78%. The sort gate was single viable CD3+CD4+CD8-CD45RO+ cells for memory CD4+ T cells. Sample: memory CD4+ T cells from blood. The receptor source for this set is an adult in good health and CMV-seronegative.

CDR3 nucleotides: TGCGCCAGCAGCGACACTTCATCTAGCACAGATACGCAGTATTTT. Its protein is CASSDTSSSTDTQYF. The chain employs TRBV5-1 and TRBJ2-3; D not resolved. Trimming removed 4 bases at V and 0 bases at J, with 12 bases between. Germline CDR1 SGHRS, CDR2 YFSETQ. The CDR3 sequence is 15 residues long.

The rearrangement joins TRBV6-5 to TRBJ1-1; 7 nucleotides match TRBD1. The CDR3 is 14 residues long. Looked up from germline, CDR1 is MNHEY and CDR2 is SVGAGI. With 2 bases clipped from V and 6 bases from J, the junction kept 6 bases outside the gene matches. The CDR3, as DNA: TGTGCCAGCAGTTACCTTAATGACAGGGCTGAAGCTTTCTTT. This encodes CASSYLNDRAEAFF.